These 28 T cell receptor beta chains were sequenced from one sample in a study of T cell repertoires in cytomegalovirus infection. TCRdb ran MiXCR on the reads and lists one entry per CDR3 protein. This table has approximately 770,000 distinct CDR3 sequences, under 35% appearing once. These receptors have no known antigen. The specimen comprised cultured CD8+ T cells from PBMCs, sampled from culture after CMV antigen stimulation. The origin of the receptors is a human donor in good health (CMV status not recorded). Some clones in this sample may be carry-over from other donors' samples.

This clonotype appeared a few times. This chain uses TRBV12-3 or TRBV12-4 with TRBJ1-1; tentative D call: TRBD1 (5 bases). Trimming stripped 3 bases from V and 0 bases from J, with 11 bases between. CDR3 length equals 15 residues. CDR3 sequence (DNA): TGTGCCAGCAGTTTTATAACAGGAATGAACACTGAAGCTTTCTTT. Translation: CASSFITGMNTEAFF.

In DNA, the CDR3 is TGTGCCAGCAGACCTAGGGGGGGAGACAGACTTAACTCTGGGGCCAACGTCCTGACTTTC. Residues: CASRPRGGDRLNSGANVLTF. The chain links TRBV12-3 or TRBV12-4 to TRBJ2-6; perhaps TRBD2 as D (7 bases). The V end lost 6 bases, the J end lost 0 bases, and 24 bases lay between the germline ends. There are 20 residues in the CDR3.

The gene calls are TRBV15 and TRBJ2-1; D ambiguous. Between the trimmed V and J ends, which lost 1 base and 0 bases, there was a span of 4 bases. This CDR3 comprises 14 residues. Per germline, CDR1 LNHNV and CDR2 YYDKDF (reference sequence). CDR3 sequence (DNA): TGTGCCACCAGCAGAGTCAGCTCCTACAATGAGCAGTTCTTC. Its protein is CATSRVSSYNEQFF.

V gene TRBV10-1 combines with J gene TRBJ2-6; D gene uncertain. The germline CDR1 and CDR2 sequences are WNHNN and SYGVQD (reference sequence). V lost 5 bases and J lost 1, with 9 bases in between. The CDR3 covers 15 residues. DNA for the CDR3: TGCGCCAGCAGTTCTCAGGAGTCTGGGGCCAACGTCCTGACTTTC. Its protein is CASSSQESGANVLTF.

The V call is TRBV19, the J call TRBJ2-2, with D tentatively TRBD2 (5 bases). Deletions cut 4 bases from V and 4 bases from J, with 16 bases between. This CDR3 contains 16 residues. CDR1 and CDR2 from the germline V gene are LNHDA and SQIVND (reference sequence). The CDR3 here is CASSRRPTAGTGELFF. The CDR3 nucleotides are TGTGCCAGTAGTAGGCGCCCGACCGCGGGCACCGGGGAGCTGTTTTTT. Together with reference TRBV19 and TRBJ2-2, the CDR3 gives the full variable domain: DGGITQSPKYLFRKEGQNVTLSCEQNLNHDAMYWYRQDPGQGLRLIYYSQIVNDFQKGDIAEGYSVSREKKESFPLTVTSAQKNPTAFYLCASSRRPTAGTGELFFGEGSRLTVL.

CDR3 in amino acids: CASSTPRNEQFF. In DNA form, the CDR3 reads TGTGCCAGTAGTACCCCCCGCAATGAGCAGTTCTTC. The rearrangement joins TRBV19 to TRBJ2-1; D gene ambiguous. Germline V gene lookup returns CDR1 LNHDA and CDR2 SQIVND (reference sequence). The length of the CDR3 is 12 residues. Trimming took off 4 bases at V and 6 bases at J, with 7 bases between the two ends.

This clonotype showed up just a few times. The chain employs TRBV6-2 or TRBV6-3 and TRBJ2-7; perhaps TRBD2 as D (6 bases). The CDR3 covers 14 residues. The V end was cut by 5 bases, the J end by 2 bases, with 13 bases between. Germline CDR1 MNHEY, CDR2 SVGEGT. CDR3 sequence: CASSNRDWAYEQYV. The CDR3 DNA reads as TGTGCCAGCAGTAACCGGGACTGGGCCTACGAGCAGTACGTC.

The chain combines TRBV28 with TRBJ2-5; D might be TRBD1 (5 bases). This CDR3 is built from 15 residues. CDR1 is MDHEN and CDR2 is SYDVKM in the germline V gene. V was trimmed by 3 bases and J by 4 bases, leaving 15 bases between them. The DNA of the CDR3 is TGTGCCAGCAGTTTGGAGCCCAGGGCTAGAGAGACCCAGTACTTC. It encodes CASSLEPRARETQYF.

This clonotype was counted only a few times. V is TRBV10-3 and J is TRBJ2-7; D unresolved. V lost 0 bases and J lost 4, with 7 bases in between. CDR1 is ENHRY and CDR2 is SYGVKD in the germline V gene. CDR3 length equals 13 residues. The CDR3 nucleotides read TGTGCCATCAGTGAGTCGACGGGTTACGAGCAGTACGTC. This gives the protein CAISESTGYEQYV.

This clonotype was seen ten or more times. V gene TRBV6-2 or TRBV6-3 combines with J gene TRBJ1-2; perhaps TRBD1 as D (5 bases). V lost 4 bases and J 0 bases, leaving 18 bases between the germline ends. Germline lookup yields CDR1 MNHEY and CDR2 SVGEGT. This CDR3 is built from 17 residues. The CDR3 nucleotides are TGTGCCAGCAGTTCATCCCGGGACGGAAGACCTAACTATGGCTACACCTTC. This sequence encodes CASSSSRDGRPNYGYTF.

The chain has TRBV19 and TRBJ1-1; a weak D match, TRBD1 (5 bases). The CDR3 runs to 13 residues. Germline V gene data show CDR1 as LNHDA and CDR2 as SQIVND (reference sequence). V was clipped by 1 base and J by 9 bases, with 12 bases between them. The chain's CDR3 is CASSIVPGRQAFF. The CDR3 DNA sequence: TGTGCCAGTAGTATAGTCCCAGGGCGTCAAGCTTTCTTT.

This clonotype turned up a few times. The chain has TRBV7-9 and TRBJ2-5; TRBD1 is a possible D gene (5 bases). The V end lost 11 bases, the J end lost 5 bases, and 12 bases lay between the germline ends. CDR3 length: 11 residues. Germline lookup yields CDR1 SEHNR and CDR2 FQNEAQ (reference sequence). CDR3 coding DNA: TGTGCCCAGGGTACTCGGGAGACCCAGTACTTC. Translated: CAQGTRETQYF.

This clonotype was recorded a few times. The chain is built from TRBV6-6 and TRBJ2-3, with D hard to call. CDR1 is MNHNY, CDR2 SVGAGI, per germline (reference sequence). The CDR3 runs 15 residues. The V end lost 0 bases, the J end lost 1 base, and 8 bases lay between the germline ends. CDR3 in amino acids: CASSYSGSRTDTQYF. DNA of the CDR3: TGTGCCAGCAGTTACTCGGGATCACGCACAGATACGCAGTATTTT.

The chain uses TRBV6-5 and TRBJ1-1, with D uncertain. Trimming stripped 2 bases from V and 4 bases from J, with 8 bases between. CDR3 length equals 13 residues. The germline CDR1 and CDR2 sequences are MNHEY and SVGAGI. The CDR3 loop is CASSYGAFTEAFF. The CDR3 DNA is TGTGCCAGCAGTTACGGAGCCTTCACTGAAGCTTTCTTT.

This clonotype was detected only once. At one boundary the junction diverges from the germline segment, which might be a read error. CDR3 coding DNA: TGTGCTAGTAAGGGACTAGGGCCCAAAGACATTCAGTACTTC. Protein: CASKGLGPKDIQYF. This chain links TRBV12-5 with TRBJ2-4; TRBD2 agrees at 8 bases. CDR1 LGHNT and CDR2 FRNRAP come from the germline V gene. The CDR3 totals 14 residues.

This clonotype was picked up a small number of times. The chain is built from TRBV28 and TRBJ1-5; D not certain. The length of the CDR3 is 14 residues. CDR1 MDHEN and CDR2 SYDVKM come from the germline V gene. The V end lost 5 bases, the J end lost 0 bases, and 8 bases lay between the germline ends. As DNA, the CDR3 is TGTGCCAGCAGTCCAGTCCATAGCAATCAGCCCCAGCATTTT. Its protein product is CASSPVHSNQPQHF.

The V gene is TRBV3-1, the J gene TRBJ2-7, with D possibly matching TRBD1 (6 bases). The V end lost 1 base, the J end lost 5 bases, and 15 bases lay between the germline ends. Germline CDR1 LGHDT, CDR2 YNNKEL (reference sequence). The CDR3 runs to 15 residues. The chain's CDR3 is CASSQVLQGTDEQYF. CDR3 sequence (DNA): TGTGCCAGCAGCCAAGTCCTACAGGGAACGGACGAGCAGTACTTC.

The chain links TRBV6-2 or TRBV6-3 to TRBJ1-4, with 10 bases that match TRBD1. This CDR3 region has 15 residues. Germline-derived CDR1 and CDR2 are MNHEY and SVGEGT. Trimming cost V 5 bases and J 8 bases; bases outside gene matches: 8. The chain's CDR3 is CASSETGTGVEKLFF. As DNA, the CDR3 is TGTGCCAGCAGTGAAACCGGGACAGGGGTCGAAAAACTGTTTTTT.

Ten or more counts support this clonotype. V and J are TRBV7-6 and TRBJ2-3; 7 nucleotides align to TRBD1. CDR1 and CDR2 from the germline V gene are SGHVS and FNYEAQ. The length of the CDR3 is 16 residues. V trimming: 4 bases; J trimming: 2 bases; junction bases outside the gene matches: 9. The chain's CDR3 is CASSSTDRFLTDTQYF. DNA of the CDR3: TGTGCCAGCAGCTCGACGGACAGGTTCCTCACAGATACGCAGTATTTT.

This clonotype was detected a few times. V is TRBV19 and J is TRBJ2-1; TRBD2 matches 10 bases. CDR1 and CDR2 (germline): LNHDA, SQIVND (reference sequence). The CDR3 has 18 residues. V trimming: 3 bases; J trimming: 0 bases; junction bases outside the gene matches: 8. CDR3 loop: CASSIGLAGVSSYNEQFF. For the CDR3, the DNA is TGTGCCAGTAGTATCGGGCTAGCGGGGGTGAGCTCCTACAATGAGCAGTTCTTC.

This clonotype was counted at least ten times. The chain has TRBV7-2 and TRBJ1-6, with TRBD1 matching over 8 bases. There are 16 residues in the CDR3. The J segment lost 9 bases and the V segment lost 2 bases, leaving 9 bases of the junction unmatched. Germline CDR1 and CDR2: SGHTA and FQGNSA. The CDR3 here is CASSLSARGLGSPLHF. The CDR3 DNA is TGTGCCAGCAGCTTATCCGCCAGGGGGCTTGGTTCACCCCTCCACTTT.

The chain couples TRBV3-1 to TRBJ2-7; D is tentatively TRBD1 or TRBD2 (5 bases each). V was shortened by 3 bases and J by 7 bases, with 10 bases between the two germline ends. The CDR3 contains 12 residues. The germline gives CDR1 LGHDT, CDR2 YNNKEL (reference sequence). Here the CDR3 DNA reads TGTGCCAGCAGCCAGGGGCCGGGGGAGCAGTACTTC. Protein sequence: CASSQGPGEQYF.

On this clonotype: Just one base apart from a much larger clone, this may be a read error. The gene calls are TRBV7-6 and TRBJ2-2; D is ambiguous. The CDR3 has 15 residues. Germline V CDR1 and CDR2: SGHVS, FNYEAQ. CDR3 nucleotides: TGTGCCAGCAGCTTAGATTCAGGAAACATCGGGGAGCTGTTTTTT. It is translated as CASSLDSGNIGELFF.

This clonotype was recorded a few times. The V gene is TRBV28, the J gene TRBJ2-5, with 7 nucleotides matching TRBD1. The length of the CDR3 is 16 residues. Germline V gene sequence: CDR1 MDHEN, CDR2 SYDVKM. Trimming cost V 4 bases and J 3 bases; bases outside gene matches: 11. The CDR3 DNA follows: TGTGCCAGCAGTTCTCTCCTGGACAGGTGGGAAGAGACCCAGTACTTC. Its protein product is CASSSLLDRWEETQYF.

The gene calls are TRBV10-3 and TRBJ2-2, with 14 nucleotides matching TRBD2. Germline CDR1 reads ENHRY; CDR2 reads SYGVKD. CDR3 length: 17 residues. The trim removed 6 bases at V and 0 bases at J, leaving 3 bases unmatched. The CDR3 nucleotides read TGTGCCATCAGCCTGGGACTAGCGGGGGCGAACACCGGGGAGCTGTTTTTT. Translating gives CAISLGLAGANTGELFF.

This clonotype was seen only a few times. This chain links TRBV27 with TRBJ1-6; tentative D call: TRBD1 (5 bases). Germline CDR1 is MNHEY and CDR2 is SMNVEV (reference sequence). This CDR3 is 14 amino acids long. V lost 5 bases and J lost 4, with 9 bases in between. As DNA, the CDR3 is TGTGCCAGCAGTCGCGAGGGGTATAATTCACCCCTCCACTTT. It specifies CASSREGYNSPLHF.

This clonotype was counted between two and nine times. The chain recombines TRBV6-2 or TRBV6-3 with TRBJ1-1, with no clear D. Deletions cut 6 bases from V and 11 bases from J, with 10 bases between. Germline V CDR1 and CDR2: MNHEY, SVGEGT. The CDR3 runs to 10 residues. This chain's CDR3 is CASRGIRAFF. In DNA form, the CDR3 reads TGTGCCAGCAGGGGCATAAGGGCTTTCTTT.

This clonotype was picked up one time. The J gene is TRBJ2-1, the V gene TRBV11-3; D ambiguous. The germline V gene encodes CDR1 SGHNT and CDR2 YENEEA. The germline V and J ends were trimmed by 5 bases and 10 bases, with 18 bases remaining between them. The CDR3 is 14 residues long. The CDR3 coding sequence is TGTGCCAGCAGCCATCGGTACAATTTGCTAGAGCAGTTCTTC. Its translation: CASSHRYNLLEQFF.